Listed below are T cell receptor beta chains from one sample, sequenced in a study of graft-versus-host responses after intestinal transplantation. The data were produced by immunoSEQ multiplex PCR, yet TCRdb's version contains in-frame clones alone and is incomplete. Among approximately 76,000 clones listed, around 82% were seen once. Their specific antigens are unknown. Sample: unstimulated CD4+ T cells sorted from spleen or lymph node cells, taken before transplant. These receptors were obtained from a human donor who was the organ donor for an intestinal transplant. The CDR3 runs from the conserved cysteine through the conserved F or W. The D gene is left open where the match is weak. The size field is filled for only some rows; it gives once, few, many or a size class.

- | TRBJ2-3 | - | TRBV29-1 | TGCAGCGTTGAACGGGAGCCCGGCCGAGGCACAGATACGCAGTATTTT | CSVEREPGRGTDTQYF
once | TRBJ1-5 | - | TRBV4-2 | TGTGCCAGCAGCCAAGAGAGTCAGCCCCAGCATTTT | CASSQESQPQHF
- | TRBJ2-3 | TRBD2 | TRBV30 | TGTGCCTGGAGTATTCTAGCGGCTAGCACAGATACGCAGTATTTT | CAWSILAASTDTQYF
- | TRBJ2-1 | - | TRBV7-3 | TGTGCCAGCAGCCAAAATAATGAGCAGTTCTTC | CASSQNNEQFF
- | TRBJ1-2 | - | TRBV19 | TGTGCCAGTAGTATGGGGCCACCTTTTCACTATGGCTACACCTTC | CASSMGPPFHYGYTF
- | TRBJ1-2 | TRBD1 | TRBV6-4 | TGTGCCAGACCCCCCAGGCCGGGACAGGGGATTTGTGGCTACACCTTC | CARPPRPGQGICGYTF
- | TRBJ2-2 | TRBD1 | TRBV2 | TGTGCCAGCAGTGAAGAAGGGACAGGCACCGGGGAGCTGTTTTTT | CASSEEGTGTGELFF
- | TRBJ2-3 | - | TRBV7-2 | TGTGCCAGCAGCCCTAGAGCATCGGCCCGCACAGATACGCAGTATTTT | CASSPRASARTDTQYF
- | TRBJ1-1 | - | TRBV4-3 | TGCGCCAGCAGCCAAGATCTTTGGGGGGGAATGAACACTGAAGCTTTCTTT | CASSQDLWGGMNTEAFF
- | TRBJ1-1 | TRBD1 | TRBV28 | TGTGCCAGCAGTTCGACAGGGAAGAGCACTGAAGCTTTCTTT | CASSSTGKSTEAFF
- | TRBJ2-4 | TRBD1 | TRBV15 | TGTGCCACCAGCAGAGATCGGACAGGCAAAAACATTCAGTACTTC | CATSRDRTGKNIQYF
- | TRBJ1-5 | - | TRBV14 | TGTGCCAGCAGCCAATGGGAGAATCAGCCCCAGCATTTT | CASSQWENQPQHF
- | TRBJ1-3 | - | TRBV28 | TGTGCCAGCAGTTTACCCCAAAACACCATATATTTT | CASSLPQNTIYF
- | TRBJ1-2 | TRBD1 | TRBV14 | TGTGCCAGCAGCCGCACGGGACAGGCAAACTATGGCTACACCTTC | CASSRTGQANYGYTF
- | TRBJ1-1 | - | TRBV13 | TGTGCCAGCAGCTCCAGCGGGCGGGGGACTGAAGCTTTCTTT | CASSSSGRGTEAFF
- | TRBJ1-1 | - | TRBV9 | TGTGCCAGCCGGGCAGGGTTGAACACTGAAGCTTTCTTT | CASRAGLNTEAFF
once | TRBJ1-1 | TRBD1 | TRBV6-5 | TGTGCCAGCAATCCTAGGACAGGGGGCAGCAATGAAGCTTTCTTT | CASNPRTGGSNEAFF
- | TRBJ2-6 | - | TRBV4-3 | TGCGCCAGCAGCCCCGCCGGCAGGGCTGGGGCCAACGTCCTGACTTTC | CASSPAGRAGANVLTF
- | TRBJ2-5 | - | TRBV27 | TGTGCCAGCAGTTTTCCAGGTCACCCGGAGACCCAGTACTTC | CASSFPGHPETQYF
- | TRBJ2-3 | - | TRBV5-1 | TGCGCCAGCAGCCCCACTAGGTCTAGCACAGATACGCAGTATTTT | CASSPTRSSTDTQYF
- | TRBJ2-2 | TRBD2 | TRBV28 | TGTGCCAGCAGTACCATAGCGGGGGGGCCGGTCGGGGAGCTGTTTTTT | CASSTIAGGPVGELFF
- | TRBJ1-1 | - | TRBV30 | TGTGCCTGGAGCTGCCCCGGTCAGAACACTGAAGCTTTCTTT | CAWSCPGQNTEAFF
- | TRBJ2-2 | - | TRBV10-2 | TGCGCCAGCAGTGTTTCAGGGAGGACCGGGGAGCTGTTTTTT | CASSVSGRTGELFF
- | TRBJ1-6 | - | TRBV2 | TGTGCCAGCAGTGAGGGCCCCATAACCCTCCACTTT | CASSEGPITLHF
- | TRBJ1-2 | TRBD1 | TRBV9 | TGTGCCAGCAGCATACAGGGGTCCTATGGCTACACCTTC | CASSIQGSYGYTF
- | TRBJ1-4 | - | TRBV14 | TGTGCCAGCAGCCAAGATGGTATGGGAGCCCTGTTTTTT | CASSQDGMGALFF
few | TRBJ2-2 | TRBD1 | TRBV4-2 | TGTGCCAGCGGACAGGTAGGAGGGGAGCTGTTTTTT | CASGQVGGELFF